These 25 T cell receptor beta chains came from one sample sequenced in a study of cytomegalovirus exposure and HLA in healthy donors. It was with 60 Vbeta and 13 Jbeta primers that the PCR ran. This table comes from immunoSEQ multiplex PCR, and its TCRdb copy is limited to in-frame clones, with some not included. The table for this sample gives 200,000 to 250,000 clones. Material for sequencing was PBMCs. These receptors came from a girl aged 2-10 years in good health and CMV-seropositive.

J is TRBJ1-5 and V is TRBV11-2, with D uncertain. Germline CDR1 SGHAT, CDR2 FQNNGV. The CDR3 is made up of 12 amino acids. The V gene lost 4 bases and the J gene lost 11 bases, with 12 bases spanning the gap. The DNA for the CDR3 is TGTGCCAGCAGCTCCCAAACCCAGGCCCAGCATTTT. It codes for CASSSQTQAQHF. The full variable domain, in which reference TRBV11-2 and TRBJ1-5 provide the parts outside the CDR3, is EAGVAQSPRYKIIEKRQSVAFWCNPISGHATLYWYQQILGQGPKLLIQFQNNGVVDDSQLPKDRFSAERLKGVDSTLKIQPAKLEDSAVYLCASSSQTQAQHFGDGTRLSIL.

This chain joins TRBV7-9 and TRBJ2-1; D is ambiguous. The CDR3 sequence is 12 residues long. Between the trimmed V and J ends, which lost 5 bases and 5 bases, there was a span of 7 bases. Germline lookup yields CDR1 SEHNR and CDR2 FQNEAQ (reference sequence). In DNA, the CDR3 is TGTGCCAGCAGCCAATCAAACAATGAGCAGTTCTTC. This gives the protein CASSQSNNEQFF.

The rearrangement uses TRBV6-1 and TRBJ1-1; tentative D call: TRBD1 (5 bases). The CDR3 is made up of 13 amino acids. The V gene's germline CDR1 is MNHNS and CDR2 SASEGT. Trimming pared 1 base from V and 3 bases from J, leaving 6 bases between. This CDR3 reads CASSEVGDTEAFF. The CDR3 DNA sequence: TGTGCCAGCAGTGAAGTAGGGGACACTGAAGCTTTCTTT.

This sequence joins TRBV19 and TRBJ1-2, with D hard to call. CDR1 and CDR2 from the germline V gene are LNHDA and SQIVND (reference sequence). This CDR3 has 12 amino acids. The V end was cut by 4 bases, the J end by 3 bases, with 6 bases between. The CDR3 DNA reads as TGTGCCAGTAGTAGACTTGACTATGGCTACACCTTC. It yields the protein CASSRLDYGYTF.

The chain uses TRBV11-2 and TRBJ2-7; D is possibly TRBD2 (7 bases). Trimming stripped 4 bases from V and 5 bases from J, with 18 bases between. The CDR3 sequence is 15 residues long. The germline gives CDR1 SGHAT, CDR2 FQNNGV. CDR3 nucleotide sequence: TGTGCCAGCAGCTCACGGCCCGAGGGGGGGGACGAGCAGTACTTC. It codes for CASSSRPEGGDEQYF.

The chain joins TRBV6-6 to TRBJ2-2; 11 positions agree with TRBD1. The germline V gene has CDR1 MNHNY and CDR2 SVGAGI (reference sequence). The J segment lost 8 bases and the V segment lost 7 bases, leaving 9 bases of the junction unmatched. There are 15 residues in the CDR3. DNA of the CDR3: TGTGCCAGCACGCTAACCGGGACAGGGGGAGGGGAGCTGTTTTTT. Encoded protein: CASTLTGTGGGELFF.

The V call is TRBV11-2, the J call TRBJ2-5, with 7 bases identical to TRBD1. V lost 6 bases to trimming and J lost 2 bases; unmatched junction nucleotides: 6. CDR1 is SGHAT and CDR2 is FQNNGV in the germline V gene. The CDR3 has 14 residues. CDR3 bases: TGTGCCAGCAGGACACAGGGGTCGCAAGAGACCCAGTACTTC. Protein: CASRTQGSQETQYF.

The J gene is TRBJ1-4, the V gene TRBV27, with TRBD1 identical over 8 bases. Trimming took 4 bases from V and 7 from J; bases not matched to a gene: 5. Germline CDR1 is MNHEY and CDR2 is SMNVEV (reference sequence). The CDR3 sequence is 14 residues long. The CDR3 is CASSSPDRAEKLFF. In DNA, the CDR3 is TGTGCCAGCAGTTCCCCGGACAGGGCTGAAAAACTGTTTTTT.

The V and J genes are TRBV7-9 and TRBJ1-4, with TRBD1 identical over 10 bases. The germline V gene encodes CDR1 SEHNR and CDR2 FQNEAQ (reference sequence). The CDR3 has 15 residues. V gave up 4 bases and J gave up 4 bases; unmatched junction bases: 3. This CDR3 reads CASSWGQGINEKLFF. Here the CDR3 DNA reads TGTGCCAGCAGCTGGGGACAGGGGATTAATGAAAAACTGTTTTTT. Based on the CDR3 plus reference TRBV7-9 and TRBJ1-4, the full variable domain is DTGVSQNPRHKITKRGQNVTFRCDPISEHNRLYWYRQTLGQGPEFLTYFQNEAQLEKSRLLSDRFSAERPKGSFSTLEIQRTEQGDSAMYLCASSWGQGINEKLFFGSGTQLSVL.

This sequence joins TRBV5-1 and TRBJ2-3, with TRBD2 matching over 7 bases. This CDR3 is built from 15 residues. Germline V gene data show CDR1 as SGHRS and CDR2 as YFSETQ. The trim removed 6 bases at V and 2 bases at J, leaving 9 bases unmatched. The CDR3 nucleotides are TGCGCCAGCACCCAGCTAGCGGTCGACACAGATACGCAGTATTTT. This codes for CASTQLAVDTDTQYF. Full variable domain (outside the CDR3, taken from reference TRBV5-1 and TRBJ2-3): KAGVTQTPRYLIKTRGQQVTLSCSPISGHRSVSWYQQTPGQGLQFLFEYFSETQRNKGNFPGRFSGRQFSNSRSEMNVSTLELGDSALYLCASTQLAVDTDTQYFGPGTRLTVL.

The V gene is TRBV28, the J gene TRBJ2-7; 7 nucleotides line up with TRBD2. The CDR3 contains 16 residues. Per germline, CDR1 MDHEN and CDR2 SYDVKM. The V segment lost 3 bases and the J segment 2 bases; nucleotides outside the gene matches: 10. This CDR3 reads CASSFPSSGSTYEQYF. CDR3 bases: TGTGCCAGCAGTTTCCCCTCTAGCGGTTCTACCTACGAGCAGTACTTC.

The chain has TRBV7-3 and TRBJ2-5; 7 positions agree with TRBD2. With 5 bases clipped from V and 4 bases from J, the junction kept 7 bases outside the gene matches. CDR1 and CDR2 (germline): SGHTA, FQGTGA. The CDR3 spans 14 residues. The CDR3 DNA sequence: TGTGCCAGCAGCCCGGGGGGAGTGGGAGAGACCCAGTACTTC. It specifies CASSPGGVGETQYF. The whole variable domain, filled in from reference TRBV7-3 and TRBJ2-5, reads GAGVSQTPSNKVTEKGKYVELRCDPISGHTALYWYRQSLGQGPEFLIYFQGTGAADDSGLPNDRFFAVRPEGSVSTLKIQRTERGDSAVYLCASSPGGVGETQYFGPGTRLLVL.

The genes are TRBV18 and TRBJ2-1; 12 positions agree with TRBD2. The ends lost 2 bases at V and 10 bases at J; junction bases unmatched: 6. CDR3 length: 15 amino acids. Germline-derived CDR1 and CDR2 are KGHSH and LQKENI. The CDR3 region is CASSPGTSGRGEQFF. CDR3 DNA: TGTGCCAGCTCACCAGGGACTAGCGGGCGAGGGGAGCAGTTCTTC.

The V call is TRBV2, the J call TRBJ1-5; D gene unclear. CDR1 and CDR2 from the germline V gene are SNHLY and FYNNEI. The CDR3 contains 13 residues. Between the trimmed V and J ends, which lost 1 base and 7 bases, there was a span of 8 bases. The CDR3 DNA reads TGTGCCAGCAGTGAAGGGGAGGAGCAGCCCCAGCATTTT. Translating gives CASSEGEEQPQHF.

About this clone itself: Other DNA sequences in this specimen translate into the identical CDR3. The CDR3 here is CAWSTRGGGQPQHF. The CDR3 DNA reads TGTGCCTGGAGTACCAGGGGAGGGGGGCAGCCCCAGCATTTT. The chain uses TRBV30 and TRBJ1-5, with D perhaps matching TRBD1 (6 bases). Germline V lookup: CDR1 GTSNPN, CDR2 SVGIG (reference sequence). CDR3 length: 14 residues. Trimming took 2 bases from V and 7 from J, leaving 15 bases between them.

The chain recombines TRBV11-2 with TRBJ2-1; 14 bases are a match to TRBD2. From germline, CDR1 is SGHAT and CDR2 FQNNGV. J lost 7 bases, V lost 6 bases, and 17 bases had no gene match. The length of the CDR3 is 19 residues. The CDR3: CASSSRLAGGRLSGNEQFF. CDR3 nucleotide sequence: TGTGCCAGCAGTAGTAGACTAGCGGGAGGGCGTCTGAGCGGGAATGAGCAGTTCTTC.

About this clone itself: This CDR3 is also generated by other DNA sequences in the sample. V usage is TRBV28 and J usage is TRBJ2-7; D is unclear. CDR3 size: 13 residues. Germline V gene lookup returns CDR1 MDHEN and CDR2 SYDVKM. V was pared by 3 bases and J by 0 bases, with 6 bases between. The CDR3 region is CASSFSGSYEQYF. DNA for the CDR3: TGTGCCAGCAGTTTCTCAGGCTCCTACGAGCAGTACTTC.

The chain carries TRBV5-6 and TRBJ2-7; D perhaps matches TRBD2 (5 bases). The ends were cut back, 3 bases at V and 2 bases at J, with 15 bases in the middle. Germline lookup yields CDR1 SGHDT and CDR2 YYEEEE. CDR3 length: 15 amino acids. The CDR3 spells CASSYPAVPTYEQYF. Here the CDR3 DNA reads TGTGCCAGCAGCTACCCAGCGGTCCCTACCTACGAGCAGTACTTC.

This chain's CDR3 is CSVPAGMNTEAFF. The CDR3 nucleotides read TGCAGCGTTCCAGCGGGAATGAACACTGAAGCTTTCTTT. V is TRBV29-1 and J is TRBJ1-1; D remains unclear. The germline CDR1 and CDR2 sequences are SQVTM and ANQGSEA. V gave up 5 bases and J gave up 0 bases, with 10 bases separating them. The CDR3 runs 13 residues.

J is TRBJ2-3 and V is TRBV19; a possible D gene is TRBD1 (5 bases). Germline assignment: CDR1 LNHDA and CDR2 SQIVND (reference sequence). V lost 5 bases to trimming and J lost 1 base, with 19 bases between them. The length of the CDR3 is 17 residues. The CDR3 protein is CASSWGGSRLGTDTQYF. In nucleotides, the CDR3 is TGTGCCAGTAGTTGGGGCGGATCGAGACTGGGCACAGATACGCAGTATTTT.

The V gene is TRBV28, the J gene TRBJ2-7, with 8 bases matching TRBD1. CDR1 and CDR2 from the germline V gene are MDHEN and SYDVKM. The CDR3 extends over 14 amino acids. V shed 9 bases and J 2 bases; nucleotides not matched to a gene: 9. The CDR3 DNA reads TGTGCCAGTTCTAGGACAGGGTTTCCCTACGAGCAGTACTTC. Protein sequence: CASSRTGFPYEQYF.

The J gene is TRBJ1-2, the V gene TRBV29-1, with a weak D call TRBD1 (5 bases). Trimming took 3 bases from V and 3 from J, leaving 14 bases between them. The CDR3 contains 14 residues. Germline CDR1 is SQVTM and CDR2 is ANQGSEA. CDR3 nucleotide sequence: TGCAGCGTTGATGGGGCGGAAGCCGACTATGGCTACACCTTC. It yields the protein CSVDGAEADYGYTF.

The chain carries TRBV28 and TRBJ1-5; no firm D call. Germline V CDR1 and CDR2: MDHEN, SYDVKM. V lost 4 bases to trimming and J lost 0 bases, with 13 bases between them. The CDR3 covers 16 residues. CDR3 region: CASSSTDGLSNQPQHF. The CDR3 nucleotides read TGTGCCAGCAGTTCAACCGACGGACTTAGCAATCAGCCCCAGCATTTT.

Here the CDR3 reads CASRNSGAESGQYF. In nucleotides, the CDR3 is TGTGCCAGCAGAAATAGCGGAGCTGAGTCGGGGCAGTACTTC. The genes are TRBV7-9 and TRBJ2-7; D is perhaps TRBD2 (6 bases). V lost 6 bases to trimming and J lost 9 bases, with 21 bases between them. Germline CDR1 reads SEHNR; CDR2 reads FQNEAQ (reference sequence). This CDR3 contains 14 residues.

This sequence joins TRBV30 and TRBJ1-2; no firm D call. The V and J ends lost 5 bases and 3 bases respectively, with 13 bases between them. Germline V gene data show CDR1 as GTSNPN and CDR2 as SVGIG (reference sequence). The CDR3 is 13 amino acids. The CDR3 loop reads CAWGFPGDYGYTF. CDR3 coding DNA: TGTGCCTGGGGTTTTCCGGGAGACTATGGCTACACCTTC.